This T cell receptor beta chain was sequenced during a study of blood T cell repertoires in COVID-19. Study summary: The United States, Italy and Spain provided the acute and convalescent COVID-19 samples. PBMCs, B-cell-depleted T cells, or T cells were the source of the cDNA or gDNA that made up the material.

Study processing details: Reference gene primer amplification gave estimated nucleated cell counts. Measured with immunoSEQ multiplex PCR; TCRdb has only the in-frame clones, and not every one. V, J and clone size are taken as reported in that table, and D and trimming were inferred from the DNA itself. Of some 200,000 clones in the sample, 88% were seen once. Source material: peripheral blood. This TCR came from a man younger than 30 with active or convalescent COVID-19.

Here the CDR3 DNA reads TGTGCCAGCTCACCACAACGCGACGGGGCGGGAGGCTACACCTTC. This encodes CASSPQRDGAGGYTF. The gene calls are TRBV18 and TRBJ1-2; weak D call: TRBD1 (5 bases). Trimming removed 1 base from V and 8 bases from J, with 17 bases in between. CDR3 length: 15 amino acids. CDR1 and CDR2 from the germline V gene are KGHSH and LQKENI.